The TCR beta chain under discussion was sequenced for a study of cytomegalovirus exposure and HLA in healthy donors (dated by TCRdb to about 2017). With respect to the entire study: An earlier analysis of roughly 500 of the donors reported about 300 Gb of sequence data and 95 million to 140 million unique TCR beta sequences obtained from about 200 million T cells. Around 320 gigabases of sequencing data and 80 million or so unique TCR sequences were included in an early release covering several hundred HLA-typed donors. The genetic ancestry cluster associated with self-reported Caucasian donors included around 76% of the 300 to 450 genotyped donors. The study was designed to test whether signatures of past pathogen exposure could be identified by cataloging public T cell receptors. Using immunosequencing, the study profiled T cell repertoires from 666 subjects and related those repertoires to cytomegalovirus serostatus. Along with the approximately 700-subject first cohort, a separate validation cohort of over a hundred different subjects was used. To predict cytomegalovirus infection status, the study brought together high-throughput TCR immunosequencing, statistical association of individual TCRs with disease status, and machine learning. A later analysis re-examined previously published TCR beta repertoires from roughly 650 donors and added high-resolution HLA genotyping to investigate patterns of TCR occurrence. Rather than using new phenotypic data, the later analysis identified candidate immune exposures from TCR beta sequences and from how often those sequences occurred across donors. An earlier analysis of several hundred of the donors used high-throughput TCR beta sequencing to judge whether each TCR beta V gene segment behaved as functional or pseudogenic. Alongside the repertoire data, information on donor age, sex, ethnicity and CMV serostatus was compiled. A later genetic analysis used genome-wide SNP genotypes for about 60% of the 666 donors, treating that subset as a discovery cohort. Every repertoire in the discovery cohort had been generated on one and the same sequencing platform. HLA typing included class I and class II loci at four-digit resolution. The number of typed donors differed by locus: about 620-640 for A, B, C, DRB1 and DQB1; 500 to 550 for DQA1; approximately 600 for DPA1; and around 490 for DPB1. About five DR-DQ haplotypes were treated as single units for association and clustering because of strong linkage in the cohort. Among 300 to 500 genotyped donors of the cohort, an average of approximately 200,000 unique TCR beta nucleotide sequences was sequenced per donor, of which approximately 18% were non-productive. General findings and caveats noted by the study authors: Roughly uniform sequencing depth across donors was assumed in presence/absence analyses, although this assumption may not hold. For the cohort, immune exposure information was limited to CMV serostatus. A cluster of highly shared sequence variants was judged likely to represent a technical artifact of the sequencing pipeline. In a later analysis, HLA-associated TCR beta chains were found to be more clonally expanded and to have lower generation probabilities than equally common non-associated chains. According to a later analysis, TCR association rates differed among HLA loci, with DRB1 alleles showing the most associated TCRs and HLA-C alleles showing the fewest. At a false discovery rate of 0.05, a later analysis linked some 17,000 TCR beta sequences to specific HLA alleles. A later analysis found that most CMV-associated TCR beta chains appeared HLA-restricted, with HLA associations seemingly driven largely by CMV exposure. In vitro tests confirmed that a few of the cytomegalovirus-associated TCR beta chains recognize cytomegalovirus antigens. Correlated functional status among segregating V segments might be attributable to linkage disequilibrium, but an unknown experimental factor could not be ruled out. In an earlier analysis of about 600 of the donors, most TCR beta V segments appeared in productive rearrangements about 90% or about 30% of the time, broadly matching IMGT annotations. Strong co-occurrence of HLA alleles, especially DR and DQ, made assigning TCR associations to individual alleles difficult. Most TCR sequences were seen in very few donors, while some public TCRs were found in many individuals. The authors suggested that the approach could potentially be generalized to other disease states and immunological phenotypes. V-gene and J-gene trimming of TCR beta chains was associated with a missense DCLRE1C variant in a later genetic analysis, and the association was replicated in an independent cohort. According to a later genetic analysis, donors in an Asian-associated ancestry cluster had fewer N-insertions in productive TCRs than the approximately 610-donor mean. A further reported finding was that TCR beta sequences accurately predicted the HLA-A and HLA-B alleles for most subjects in the first cohort. The study listed approximately 160 TCR beta chains as associated with cytomegalovirus. In this cohort, only TCR beta chains were sequenced, and detectable features were limited by the absence of alpha or paired-chain data. According to a later analysis, parvovirus B19, influenza, CMV and Epstein-Barr virus appeared linked to several top co-occurrence clusters. Because some donors lacked HLA typing at each locus, the association tests relied only on the typed subset. Some IMGT-functional V segments, including TRBV6-2 and TRBV6-3, could not be distinguished by the 87-base-pair reads and were therefore excluded. Cytomegalovirus status was reported to be diagnosed by the classifier with high specificity and sensitivity in both the original and validation cohorts. Because counts were too low, approximately 18 rarely observed V segments, including chromosome 9 orphons, were excluded from the earlier analysis of 587 of the donors.

Libraries were made using the immunoSEQ multiplex PCR assay. For the multiplex PCR, a mixture combining 60 forward primers for TCR Vbeta segments and 13 reverse primers for TCR Jbeta segments was used. The CDR3 region of rearranged TCR beta genes was amplified from genomic DNA with a multiplex PCR assay. Amplified TCR beta libraries were sequenced as 87-base-pair reads on the Illumina HiSeq System. The study's processing was this. A later analysis tallied 75 million to 95 million unique TCR beta chains across the 550 to 850 repertoires, and around 10 million of those chains were shared by two or more donors. A nearest-neighbor algorithm error-corrected the raw reads and collapsed the reads into unique sequences, merging closely related sequences to remove PCR and sequencing errors. Alignment of CDR3 sequences to IMGT reference sequences was used to assign V, D and J gene segments. Each retained sequence needed at least a six-nucleotide match to both a V gene segment and a J gene segment. Rearrangements were called productive when the CDR3 lacked stop codons and stayed in frame with V and J; all others were non-productive. Following IMGT convention, CDR3 was defined as the stretch from the second conserved V-encoded cysteine up to the conserved J-encoded phenylalanine. The earlier analysis of 500 to 750 of the donors excluded any sequence lacking an unambiguous match to a single V gene segment. An earlier analysis of some 610 of the donors called V segments functional above 56.7% productive rearrangements and segregating when the between-donor standard deviation exceeded 5%. A statistical classification framework was built to diagnose cytomegalovirus status from the catalog of TCR beta chain sequences. In a later analysis, TCR nucleotide sequences were compared against IMGT/GENE-DB human TR gene sequences so that V and J genes could be assigned. In a later analysis, CDR3 sequences and most-parsimonious VDJ recombination scenarios were assigned using the TCRdist pipeline. A later analysis defined each TCR beta chain by its CDR3 amino acid sequence plus V-gene family, and excluded reads lacking a unique V-gene family. To address suspected cross-contamination and a sequencing artifact, a later analysis removed some 620 highly shared, low-generation-probability nucleotide sequences. In a later analysis, a clonal expansion index was calculated for each public chain from normalized within-repertoire ranks of inferred template counts. In a later analysis, generation probabilities were computed with a VDJ recombination model fitted to out-of-frame rearrangements, and the resulting probabilities were checked against IGoR. A later analysis scored TCR-TCR, TCR-HLA and TCR-CMV co-occurrence with hypergeometric tests, applying a repertoire-size bias correction to TCR pairs. A later analysis estimated false discovery rates by permuting HLA or CMV assignments 20 times. A later analysis grouped co-occurring TCRs with DBSCAN, adding TCRdist sequence similarity when clustering within HLA-allele-positive subsets. For co-occurrence clustering, repertoires with fewer than 30,000 or more than 120,000 public chains were excluded, along with several repertoires with anomalous nucleotide sharing. TCRdb took over this immuneACCESS table, retaining in-frame rearrangements with V and J assigned. Such tables are incomplete; in checked studies, under half of the missing clones stem from an unresolved V gene, and the remainder is unexplained. That table supplies the V and J calls and clone size; D and trimming were determined from the DNA. The data table for this sample lists more than 45,000 clones. The ten largest clones take up 12% of the sample.

On this clone itself: No cognate antigen has been identified for it.

The CDR3 covers 11 residues, taking in both the cysteine and the phenylalanine. Only CDR3 DNA is held: 33 bases, read in frame from base 1. CDR1 MNHNS and CDR2 SASEGT are derived from the germline V gene. V and J are truncated by 11 bases and 3 bases respectively, leaving an intervening sequence of 10 bases. The cohort was made up of several hundred healthy bone marrow donors. All cohort members were sampled while nominally healthy, although unrecorded immune exposures were likely present. The donor was CMV seropositive and was included in the group of 270 or so seropositive cohort members. Every donor gave a peripheral blood sample, and the peripheral blood mononuclear cells from that sample were used for TCR beta sequencing. The Qiagen DNeasy Blood Extraction Kit was used to extract genomic DNA from the blood cell samples.

The clonotype originates from a woman in her 30s in good health and CMV-seropositive. Sequenced: PBMCs. The chain is assembled from TRBV6-1 and TRBJ1-1, with no D gene named confidently. The DNA is TGTGCCTGCCTTACTTACACTGAAGCTTTCTTT. It translates as CACLTYTEAFF.